Described below is a single T cell receptor (beta chain) sequence and its context. Its specificity is not known. Authors' processing steps: With immunoSEQ giving junction-only sequences and no quality scores, filtering differed. Profiling relied on immunoSEQ multiplex PCR, and the TCRdb table lists in-frame clones only, not all of them. V, J and clone size derive from that table, while D and trimming were established from the DNA sequence. The sample carries under 2,000,000 clones, roughly 95% recorded once. This entry is derived from a study of shared clonotypes between healthy human individuals. Naive CD8 cells, CD45RO-negative and positively selected for CCR7, excluded terminally differentiated effector memory CD45RA+ cells. The study's findings and limits: Clonotype sharing across donors was expected to vary with sequencing depth. Clonotypes shared by all four donors outscored non-shared clonotypes in generation probability. Tissue TCR repertoires likely differ from these blood-only repertoires.

Germline CDR1 MGHDK, CDR2 SYGVNS. The CDR3 has 12 amino acids. The V and J ends lost 6 bases and 6 bases respectively, with 8 bases between them. V gene TRBV25-1 combines with J gene TRBJ1-4; D is possibly TRBD1 (6 bases). The sequencing sample was made of naive CD8+ T cells sorted from blood. This TCR was recovered from a man aged 18-30 years in good health. The chain's CDR3 is CASRGGDEKLFF. CDR3 in DNA: TGTGCCAGCAGGGGGGGCGATGAAAAACTGTTTTTT.